Sequencing of this TCR beta chain was carried out in a study of blood T cell repertoires in COVID-19. Background on the study: Spain, Italy and the United States supplied samples that represented acute and convalescent COVID-19.

Per the original data handling: The authors estimated nucleated cell counts from reference gene primer amplification. Profiling relied on immunoSEQ multiplex PCR, and the TCRdb table lists in-frame clones only, not all of them. From that table come the V and J calls and clone size; the DNA was used to work out D and trimming. Of about 170,000 clones listed, approximately 86% were seen once; the top ten hold 3% to 4%. CDR1 is SNHLY, CDR2 FYNNEI, per germline. The ends were cut back, 2 bases at V and 3 bases at J, with 10 bases in the middle. CDR3 size: 15 residues. Sequencing was performed on peripheral blood. The receptor's source is a man in his 70s with acute or convalescent COVID-19. This sequence joins TRBV2 and TRBJ1-4; TRBD1 might be the D (5 bases). CDR3: CASSERGWANEKLFF. In nucleotides, the CDR3 is TGTGCCAGCAGTGAACGGGGGTGGGCTAATGAAAAACTGTTTTTT.